This passage covers 22 T cell receptor beta chains from one sample sequenced in a study of blood T cell repertoires in COVID-19. Some clones are missing from TCRdb's copy, which holds only in-frame ones; the method was immunoSEQ multiplex PCR. Here the sample spans about 74,000 clones, roughly 88% being singletons. The sequenced material came from peripheral blood. All receptors derive from a man between 65 and 85 years old with active or convalescent COVID-19.

The chain uses TRBV12-3 or TRBV12-4 and TRBJ1-1; D not resolved. The CDR3 is 13 amino acids. V was pared by 1 base and J by 7 bases, with 10 bases between. The CDR3 DNA sequence: TGTGCCAGCAGTTTAGTGCTGACAATTGAAGCTTTCTTT. Its translation is CASSLVLTIEAFF.

This chain connects TRBV6-6 to TRBJ1-1; 7 nucleotides align to TRBD1. The V gene end was trimmed by 0 bases and the J gene end by 7 bases; junction bases not matched to a gene: 8. The CDR3 contains 15 residues. Germline CDR1 reads MNHNY; CDR2 reads SVGAGI (reference sequence). CDR3 DNA sequence: TGTGCCAGCAGTTACTCGGTGACAGGGCCTAATGAAGCTTTCTTT. It is translated as CASSYSVTGPNEAFF.

The chain joins TRBV9 to TRBJ2-1, with TRBD2 identical over 9 bases. J lost 5 bases, V lost 4 bases, and 22 bases had no gene match. CDR3 length: 20 amino acids. CDR1 and CDR2 (germline): SGDLS, YYNGEE. CDR3 coding DNA: TGTGCCAGCAGCCTCAACTCTGGGGGCCTAGCGGGATTCGGTGACAATGAGCAGTTCTTC. Translating gives CASSLNSGGLAGFGDNEQFF.

This chain joins TRBV24-1 and TRBJ2-1; D is perhaps TRBD2 (5 bases). Per germline, CDR1 KGHDR and CDR2 SFDVKD. V dropped 6 bases and J dropped 5 bases, with 7 bases sitting between them. The length of the CDR3 is 12 residues. The CDR3 DNA follows: TGTGCCACCAGTTACGGGGACAATGAGCAGTTCTTC. Translation: CATSYGDNEQFF.

The chain recombines TRBV5-5 with TRBJ2-1; the D gene is possibly TRBD2 (6 bases). There are 14 residues in the CDR3. V gave up 6 bases and J gave up 8 bases, with 18 bases separating them. CDR1 SGHKS and CDR2 YYEKEE come from the germline V gene (reference sequence). The DNA for the CDR3 is TGTGCCAGCACCCCGAGAGGAGCGGGCTATGAGCAGTTCTTC. It encodes CASTPRGAGYEQFF.

The V gene is TRBV10-3, the J gene TRBJ1-6; unclear D gene. The CDR3 spans 15 residues. Germline V gene data show CDR1 as ENHRY and CDR2 as SYGVKD. V was cut by 8 bases and J by 5 bases, with 16 bases left in between. The CDR3 reads CAIGGPAQNNSPLHF. The CDR3 region has the DNA TGTGCCATCGGAGGGCCAGCGCAGAATAATTCACCCCTCCACTTT.

The chain employs TRBV1 and TRBJ2-7; TRBD1 is the table's D call and was not checked against the DNA. TRBV1 is noted as a pseudogene. The CDR3 is 15 residues long. CDR3 DNA sequence: TGCACCAGCAGCCAAGCTCCTGGCAGGACCTACGAGCAGTACTTC. Translated, it gives CTSSQAPGRTYEQYF.

The J gene is TRBJ2-5, the V gene TRBV3-1 (or the pseudogene TRBV3-2); TRBD2 might be the D (7 bases). Deletions cut 10 bases from V and 3 bases from J, with 12 bases between. The length of the CDR3 is 12 residues. Looked up from germline, CDR1 is LGHDT and CDR2 is YNNKEL (reference sequence). The CDR3 is CATRGGEETQYF. In DNA, the CDR3 is TGTGCCACCCGAGGGGGGGAAGAGACCCAGTACTTC.

The chain recombines TRBV18 with TRBJ2-1, with 10 bases aligning to TRBD2. The CDR3 consists of 18 residues. V gave up 3 bases and J gave up 4 bases; unmatched junction bases: 12. Germline V gene sequence: CDR1 KGHSH, CDR2 LQKENI. CDR3 nucleotide sequence: TGTGCCAGCTCACCCCTTTGGTCCGGGACTAGCGCTTACAATGAGCAGTTCTTC. It specifies CASSPLWSGTSAYNEQFF.

This clone was counted once. V usage is TRBV6-6 and J usage is TRBJ2-7; TRBD1 is a possible D gene (6 bases). V was cut by 0 bases and J by 1 base, with 7 bases left in between. The CDR3 consists of 14 residues. From germline, CDR1 is MNHNY and CDR2 SVGAGI (reference sequence). The CDR3 coding sequence is TGTGCCAGCAGTTACTCGGACAGTTCCTACGAGCAGTACTTC. The encoded protein is CASSYSDSSYEQYF.

Here the CDR3 reads CASSGDSSYEQYF. CDR3 in DNA: TGCGCCAGCAGCGGGGACAGCTCCTACGAGCAGTACTTC. V and J are TRBV5-1 and TRBJ2-7, with 7 bases fitting TRBD1. Germline V gene lookup returns CDR1 SGHRS and CDR2 YFSETQ. CDR3 length: 13 amino acids. V trimming: 4 bases; J trimming: 0 bases; junction bases outside the gene matches: 1.

A few counts support this clone. V and J are TRBV6-5 and TRBJ2-1; TRBD1 aligns across 7 bases. Losses at the gene ends were 2 bases for V and 7 bases for J; bases not matched to a gene: 8. Per germline, CDR1 MNHEY and CDR2 SVGAGI. This CDR3 is 15 amino acids long. The CDR3 region is CASSYPRGQLNEQFF. The CDR3 DNA reads as TGTGCCAGCAGTTACCCAAGGGGGCAGTTAAATGAGCAGTTCTTC.

The chain is built from TRBV6-6 and TRBJ1-4, with TRBD1 matching 8 bases. The germline CDR1 and CDR2 sequences are MNHNY and SVGAGI (reference sequence). This CDR3 has 14 residues. With V trimmed by 6 bases and J by 4 bases, 4 bases remained unmatched. The CDR3 region is CASSFTGGNEKLFF. CDR3 in DNA: TGTGCCAGCAGCTTCACAGGGGGTAATGAAAAACTGTTTTTT.

V and J are TRBV6-5 and TRBJ1-2; D uncertain. The CDR3 runs 15 residues. Germline V gene sequence: CDR1 MNHEY, CDR2 SVGAGI. V was cut by 5 bases and J by 4 bases, with 17 bases left in between. The CDR3 DNA is TGTGCCAGCAGTCCGGAGGGCCCCGACCTCTATGGCTACACCTTC. As protein: CASSPEGPDLYGYTF.

V gene TRBV5-4 combines with J gene TRBJ1-3; D might be TRBD1 (5 bases). Trimming stripped 1 base from V and 0 bases from J, with 11 bases between. There are 16 residues in the CDR3. Germline V gene data show CDR1 as SGHNT and CDR2 as YYREEE (reference sequence). The CDR3 DNA follows: TGTGCCAGCAGCTTGCGGGGAGGGACCTCTGGAAACACCATATATTTT. Amino acids: CASSLRGGTSGNTIYF.

The CDR3 sequence: CASSLGQGAFSGNTIYF. The CDR3 bases are TGTGCCAGCAGCCTCGGACAGGGGGCCTTCTCTGGAAACACCATATATTTT. This sequence joins TRBV3-1 (or the pseudogene TRBV3-2) and TRBJ1-3; 11 bases are a match to TRBD1. The CDR3 is 17 residues long. The germline V gene encodes CDR1 LGHDT and CDR2 YNNKEL (reference sequence). The junction had 5 bases not matched to a gene; V was cut back by 4 bases and J by 0 bases.

V and J are TRBV24-1 and TRBJ1-2; D may be TRBD1 (6 bases). This CDR3 is 15 amino acids long. Trimming stripped 4 bases from V and 4 bases from J, with 15 bases between. Germline V gene sequence: CDR1 KGHDR, CDR2 SFDVKD. In DNA, the CDR3 is TGTGCCACCAGTGACCCAAAGACAGGTACCTATGGCTACACCTTC. Protein sequence: CATSDPKTGTYGYTF.

This chain joins TRBV7-9 and TRBJ2-5; tentatively, D is TRBD1 (6 bases). V lost 5 bases to trimming and J lost 5 bases, with 18 bases between them. Germline-derived CDR1 and CDR2 are SEHNR and FQNEAQ (reference sequence). This CDR3 is built from 15 residues. CDR3 sequence: CASSAHRDGQETQYF. CDR3 nucleotides: TGTGCCAGCAGCGCACACCGGGACGGACAGGAGACCCAGTACTTC.

The rearrangement joins TRBV7-9 to TRBJ2-7; D remains unclear. The V end was cut by 2 bases, the J end by 6 bases, with 11 bases between. This CDR3 has 13 amino acids. The V gene's germline CDR1 is SEHNR and CDR2 FQNEAQ (reference sequence). As DNA, the CDR3 is TGTGCCAGCAGCTTACGAGGATCTAGCGAGCAGTACTTC. Translating gives CASSLRGSSEQYF.

The V and J genes are TRBV4-1 and TRBJ2-6; no reliable D call. The CDR3 length is 16 residues. Trimming left V 0 bases short and J 2 bases short, with 8 bases between. The germline CDR1 and CDR2 sequences are MGHRA and YSYEKL. This chain's CDR3 is CASSQEEQTGANVLTF. For the CDR3, the DNA is TGCGCCAGCAGCCAAGAGGAACAGACTGGGGCCAACGTCCTGACTTTC.

V usage is TRBV28 and J usage is TRBJ2-7; 14 positions match TRBD2. CDR3 size: 17 residues. The V gene's germline CDR1 is MDHEN and CDR2 SYDVKM. V shed 1 base and J 2 bases; nucleotides not matched to a gene: 4. CDR3: CASSLSGLAGGAYEQYF. CDR3 coding DNA: TGTGCCAGCAGTTTATCCGGACTAGCGGGAGGCGCCTACGAGCAGTACTTC.

CDR3 sequence (DNA): TGTGCCTGGAGGGGACAGCACACCGGGGAGCTGTTTTTT. Translation: CAWRGQHTGELFF. This sequence joins TRBV30 and TRBJ2-2; 7 bases agree with TRBD1. The CDR3 consists of 13 residues. After removal of 3 bases from V and 3 bases from J, the junction contained 1 base not matched to a gene. From germline, CDR1 is GTSNPN and CDR2 SVGIG (reference sequence).